This note documents a single T cell receptor beta chain sequence. The antigen is not known. The data originate from a study of cytomegalovirus exposure and HLA in healthy donors. Study-level points and caveats: The likely explanation for a cluster of highly shared sequence variants was sequencing artifact. Several of the most significant clusters appeared, in a later analysis, to be linked to common viral pathogens.

Donors consisted of healthy bone marrow donors. Amplification used 60 Vbeta primers and 13 Jbeta primers. As handled by the study authors: Approximately 11 million of some 80 million unique TCR beta chains were shared, per a later count. Some clones are missing from TCRdb's copy, which holds only in-frame ones; the method was immunoSEQ multiplex PCR. V and J calls and clone size are given by that table; D and trimming were obtained from the DNA. The data contain 90,000 to 120,000 clones, around 60% of them singletons. The CDR3 extends over 15 amino acids. V lost 5 bases, J lost 3 bases, and 6 bases stayed unmatched. Germline CDR1 is SGHNT and CDR2 is YYREEE (reference sequence).

The V and J genes are TRBV5-4 and TRBJ2-3; TRBD2 matches 10 bases. The sample taken for sequencing was PBMCs. The clonotype originates from a young man in good health and CMV-seropositive. CDR3 loop: CASRIAGGGTDTQYF. CDR3 coding DNA: TGTGCCAGCAGGATAGCGGGGGGAGGGACAGATACGCAGTATTTT.